The clone carrying this TCR beta chain occurred many times. The antigen remains undetermined. This sample was taken from a study of neurological immune-mediated disorders. Whole-study findings and limits: Phylogenetic grouping put 18 of 34 multiple sclerosis patients' repertoires into one related-CDR3 cluster, a possible signature. No CDR3 amino acid sequences were shared by expanded clones across subjects, suggesting private repertoires in all groups.

CDR3 length: 15 residues. The V segment lost 0 bases and the J segment 4 bases; nucleotides outside the gene matches: 3. Germline CDR1 is SGHRS and CDR2 is YFSETQ. The authors made cDNA by 5'RACE with 10-nucleotide random UMIs. Over 190 million TCR-beta sequences from 15-18 subjects came from every sequencing run. TCRdb called the 5' RACE reads again in MiXCR, with one record for every CDR3 protein. The data show tens of thousands of distinct CDR3 sequences, 4% to 5.5% seen once. The V and J genes are TRBV5-1 and TRBJ2-3; 9 bases are a match to TRBD1. The sample consisted of PBMCs. The receptor was derived from a man between 45 and 60 years old with multiple sclerosis. The CDR3 DNA reads TGCGCCAGCAGCTTGGAGGGACAGGGCGCAGATACGCAGTATTTT. Protein product: CASSLEGQGADTQYF.